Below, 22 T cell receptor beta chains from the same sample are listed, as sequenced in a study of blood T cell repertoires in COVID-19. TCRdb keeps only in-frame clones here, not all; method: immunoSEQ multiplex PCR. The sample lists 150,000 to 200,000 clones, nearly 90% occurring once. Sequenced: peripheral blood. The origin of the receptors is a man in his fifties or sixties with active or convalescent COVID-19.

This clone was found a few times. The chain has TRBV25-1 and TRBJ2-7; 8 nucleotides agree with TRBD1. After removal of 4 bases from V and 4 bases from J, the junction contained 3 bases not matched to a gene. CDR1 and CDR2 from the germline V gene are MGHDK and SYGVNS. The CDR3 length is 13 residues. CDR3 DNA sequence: TGTGCCAGCAGTGGGACAGGGCGGTACGAGCAGTACTTC. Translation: CASSGTGRYEQYF.

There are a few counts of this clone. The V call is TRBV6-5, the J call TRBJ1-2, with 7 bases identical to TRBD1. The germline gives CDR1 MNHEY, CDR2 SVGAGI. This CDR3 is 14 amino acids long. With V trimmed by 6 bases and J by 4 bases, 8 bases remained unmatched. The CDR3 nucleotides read TGTGCCAGCAGGGCTACAGGGGTGGTCTATGGCTACACCTTC. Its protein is CASRATGVVYGYTF.

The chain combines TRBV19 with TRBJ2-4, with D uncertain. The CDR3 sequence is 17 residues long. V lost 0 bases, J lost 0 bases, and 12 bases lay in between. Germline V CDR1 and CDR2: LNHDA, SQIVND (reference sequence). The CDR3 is CASSIDNRPIAKNIQYF. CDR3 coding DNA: TGTGCCAGTAGTATAGATAACAGACCTATAGCCAAAAACATTCAGTACTTC.

As DNA, the CDR3 is TGTGCCAGCTCACCGAGCGGGGGGAGAGGGAATGAGCAGTTCTTC. Translating gives CASSPSGGRGNEQFF. The J gene is TRBJ2-1, the V gene TRBV18; 9 bases fit TRBD2. Germline CDR1 is KGHSH and CDR2 is LQKENI. After removal of 3 bases from V and 7 bases from J, the junction contained 7 bases not matched to a gene. The CDR3 has 15 residues.

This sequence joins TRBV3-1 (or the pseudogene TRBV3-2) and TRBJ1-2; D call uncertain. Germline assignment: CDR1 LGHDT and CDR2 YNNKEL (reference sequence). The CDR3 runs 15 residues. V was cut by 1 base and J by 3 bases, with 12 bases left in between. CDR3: CASSQGRVVDYGYTF. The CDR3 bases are TGTGCCAGCAGCCAAGGGAGGGTAGTGGACTATGGCTACACCTTC.

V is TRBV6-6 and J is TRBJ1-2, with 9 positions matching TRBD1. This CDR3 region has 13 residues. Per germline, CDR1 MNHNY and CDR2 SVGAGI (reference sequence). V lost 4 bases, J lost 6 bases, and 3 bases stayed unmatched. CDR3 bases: TGTGCCAGCAGTTTACAGGGGGCAGATGGCTACACCTTC. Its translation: CASSLQGADGYTF.

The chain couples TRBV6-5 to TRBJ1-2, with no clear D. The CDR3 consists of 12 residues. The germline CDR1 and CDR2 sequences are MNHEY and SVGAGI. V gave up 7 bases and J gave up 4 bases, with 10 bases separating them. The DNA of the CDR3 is TGTGCCAGCAACCGACAATTCTATGGCTACACCTTC. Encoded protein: CASNRQFYGYTF.

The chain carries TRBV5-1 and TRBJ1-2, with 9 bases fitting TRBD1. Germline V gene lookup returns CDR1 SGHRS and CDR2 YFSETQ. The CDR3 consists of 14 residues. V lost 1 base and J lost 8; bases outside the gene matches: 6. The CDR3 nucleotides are TGCGCCAGCAGCTTGTCACAGGGGGCCTTAGGCTACACCTTC. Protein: CASSLSQGALGYTF.

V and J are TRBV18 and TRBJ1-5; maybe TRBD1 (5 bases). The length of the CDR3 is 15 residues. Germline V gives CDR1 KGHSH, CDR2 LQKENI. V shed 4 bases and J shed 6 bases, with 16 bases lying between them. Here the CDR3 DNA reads TGTGCCAGCTCACGAGATCAAGGGGTCAGTCAGCCCCAGCATTTT. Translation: CASSRDQGVSQPQHF. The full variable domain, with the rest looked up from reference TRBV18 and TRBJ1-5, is NAGVMQNPRHLVRRRGQEARLRCSPMKGHSHVYWYRQLPEEGLKFMVYLQKENIIDESGMPKERFSAEFPKEGPSILRIQQVVRGDSAAYFCASSRDQGVSQPQHFGDGTRLSIL.

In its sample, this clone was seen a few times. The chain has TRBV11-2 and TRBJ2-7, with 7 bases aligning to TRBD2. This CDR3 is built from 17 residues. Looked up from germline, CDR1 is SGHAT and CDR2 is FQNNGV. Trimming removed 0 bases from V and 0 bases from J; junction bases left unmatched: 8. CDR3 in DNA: TGTGCCAGCAGCTTAGATCGGGTCGGGGGGTTCTCCTACGAGCAGTACTTC. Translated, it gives CASSLDRVGGFSYEQYF. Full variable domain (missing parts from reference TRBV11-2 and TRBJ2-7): EAGVAQSPRYKIIEKRQSVAFWCNPISGHATLYWYQQILGQGPKLLIQFQNNGVVDDSQLPKDRFSAERLKGVDSTLKIQPAKLEDSAVYLCASSLDRVGGFSYEQYFGPGTRLTVT.

For the CDR3, the DNA is TGTGCCAGCAGCTACTCTTACACAGATACGCAGTATTTT. Amino acid sequence: CASSYSYTDTQYF. The rearrangement uses TRBV7-3 and TRBJ2-3, with unresolved D. V lost 4 bases, J lost 2 bases, and 7 bases lay in between. The CDR3 has 13 amino acids. CDR1 SGHTA and CDR2 FQGTGA come from the germline V gene.

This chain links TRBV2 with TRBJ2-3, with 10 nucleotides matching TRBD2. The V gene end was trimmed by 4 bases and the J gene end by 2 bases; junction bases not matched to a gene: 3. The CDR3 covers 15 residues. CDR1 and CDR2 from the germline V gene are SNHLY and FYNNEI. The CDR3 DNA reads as TGTGCCAGCAGTGTAGCGGGGGGTTCCACAGATACGCAGTATTTT. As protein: CASSVAGGSTDTQYF.

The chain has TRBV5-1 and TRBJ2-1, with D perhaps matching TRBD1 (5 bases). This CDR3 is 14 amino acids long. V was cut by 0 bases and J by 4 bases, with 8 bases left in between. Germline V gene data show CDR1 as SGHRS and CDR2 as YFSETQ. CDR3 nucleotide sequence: TGCGCCAGCAGCTTGGTGGCAGGGTACAATGAGCAGTTCTTC. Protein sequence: CASSLVAGYNEQFF.

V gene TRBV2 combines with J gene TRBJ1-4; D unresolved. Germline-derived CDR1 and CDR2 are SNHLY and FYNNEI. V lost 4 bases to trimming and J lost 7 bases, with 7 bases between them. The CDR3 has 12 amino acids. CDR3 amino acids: CASSVVFEKLFF. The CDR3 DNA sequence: TGTGCCAGCAGTGTCGTTTTTGAAAAACTGTTTTTT.

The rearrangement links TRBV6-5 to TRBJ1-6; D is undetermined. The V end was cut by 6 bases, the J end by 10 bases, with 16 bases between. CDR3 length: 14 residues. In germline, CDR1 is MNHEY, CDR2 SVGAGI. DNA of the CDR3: TGTGCCAGCAGCCCCGATCCAGGCGGGTCACCCCTCCACTTT. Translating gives CASSPDPGGSPLHF.

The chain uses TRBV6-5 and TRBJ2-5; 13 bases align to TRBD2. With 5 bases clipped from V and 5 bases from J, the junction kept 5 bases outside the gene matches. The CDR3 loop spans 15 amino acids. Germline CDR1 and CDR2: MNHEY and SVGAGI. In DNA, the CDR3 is TGTGCCAGCAGTCGACTAGCGGGGGGCGGGGAGACCCAGTACTTC. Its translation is CASSRLAGGGETQYF.

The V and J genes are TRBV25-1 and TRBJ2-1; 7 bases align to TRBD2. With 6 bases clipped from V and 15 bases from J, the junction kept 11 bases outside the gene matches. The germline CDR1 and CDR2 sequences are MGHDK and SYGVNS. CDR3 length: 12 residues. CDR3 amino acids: CASRHGLVDLFF. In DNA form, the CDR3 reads TGTGCCAGCAGGCACGGACTAGTAGATTTGTTCTTC.

DNA of the CDR3: TGCGCCAGCAGCCCACCGGGACAGGGCACAGATACGCAGTATTTT. Its protein is CASSPPGQGTDTQYF. V gene TRBV5-1 combines with J gene TRBJ2-3; 8 bases map to TRBD1. The CDR3 spans 15 residues. The V gene end was trimmed by 4 bases and the J gene end by 1 base; junction bases not matched to a gene: 5. Germline CDR1 reads SGHRS; CDR2 reads YFSETQ.

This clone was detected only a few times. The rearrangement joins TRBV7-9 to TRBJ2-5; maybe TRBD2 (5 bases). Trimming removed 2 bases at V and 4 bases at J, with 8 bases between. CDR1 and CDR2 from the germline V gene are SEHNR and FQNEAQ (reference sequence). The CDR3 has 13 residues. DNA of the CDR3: TGTGCCAGCAGCTTAAGGAGGCGAGAGACCCAGTACTTC. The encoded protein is CASSLRRRETQYF. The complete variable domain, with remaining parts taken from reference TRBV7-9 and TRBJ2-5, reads DTGVSQNPRHKITKRGQNVTFRCDPISEHNRLYWYRQTLGQGPEFLTYFQNEAQLEKSRLLSDRFSAERPKGSFSTLEIQRTEQGDSAMYLCASSLRRRETQYFGPGTRLLVL.

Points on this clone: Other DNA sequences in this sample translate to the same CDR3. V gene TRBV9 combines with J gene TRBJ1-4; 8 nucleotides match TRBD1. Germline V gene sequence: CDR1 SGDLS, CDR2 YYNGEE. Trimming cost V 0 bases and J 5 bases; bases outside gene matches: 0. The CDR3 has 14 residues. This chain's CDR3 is CASSVDRGNEKLFF. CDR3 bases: TGTGCCAGCAGCGTAGACAGGGGGAATGAAAAACTGTTTTTT.

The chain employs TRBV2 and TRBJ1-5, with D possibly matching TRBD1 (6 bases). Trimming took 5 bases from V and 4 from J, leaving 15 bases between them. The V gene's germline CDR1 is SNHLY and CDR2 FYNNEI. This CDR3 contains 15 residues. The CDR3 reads CASSRDTFGNQPQHF. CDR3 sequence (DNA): TGTGCCAGCAGTAGGGACACTTTTGGAAATCAGCCCCAGCATTTT.

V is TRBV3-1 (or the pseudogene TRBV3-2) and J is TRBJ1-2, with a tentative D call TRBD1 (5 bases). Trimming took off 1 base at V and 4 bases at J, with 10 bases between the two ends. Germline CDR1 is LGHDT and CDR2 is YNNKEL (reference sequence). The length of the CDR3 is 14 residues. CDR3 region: CASSQAGEGYGYTF. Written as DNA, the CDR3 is TGTGCCAGCAGCCAAGCGGGGGAGGGCTATGGCTACACCTTC.